This T cell receptor beta chain was identified during a study of control samples from healthy donors and cancer patients. Method: immunoSEQ multiplex PCR; TCRdb's copy keeps in-frame clones and lacks some. The sample lists fewer than 65,000 clones; 89% were seen once. The length of the CDR3 is 14 residues. V gave up 0 bases and J gave up 8 bases, with 16 bases separating them. Per the germline V gene, CDR1 is GTSNPN and CDR2 is SVGIG (reference sequence). The sequence came from a man aged 35 to 55 with colorectal cancer. The V gene is TRBV30, the J gene TRBJ1-2; possibly TRBD1 for D (6 bases). Sequencing was done on a sample of PBMCs. The CDR3 reads CAWSVGGGFRGYTF. The CDR3 coding sequence is TGTGCCTGGAGTGTAGGAGGGGGGTTCCGGGGCTACACCTTC.